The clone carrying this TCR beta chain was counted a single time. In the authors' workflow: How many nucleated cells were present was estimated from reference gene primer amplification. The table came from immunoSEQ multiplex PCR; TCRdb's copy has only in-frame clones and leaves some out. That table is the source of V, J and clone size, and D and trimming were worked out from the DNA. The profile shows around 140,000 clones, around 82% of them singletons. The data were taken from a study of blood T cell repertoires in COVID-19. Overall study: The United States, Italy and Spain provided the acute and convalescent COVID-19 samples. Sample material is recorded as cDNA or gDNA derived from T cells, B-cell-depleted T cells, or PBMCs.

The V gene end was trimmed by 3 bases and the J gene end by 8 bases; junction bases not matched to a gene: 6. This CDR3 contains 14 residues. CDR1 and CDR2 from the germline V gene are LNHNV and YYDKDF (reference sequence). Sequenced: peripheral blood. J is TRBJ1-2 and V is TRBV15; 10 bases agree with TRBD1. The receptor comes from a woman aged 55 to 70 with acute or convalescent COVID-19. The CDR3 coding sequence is TGTGCCACCAGCAGCCGACAGGGGGCGCAGGGCTACACCTTC. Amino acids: CATSSRQGAQGYTF.